This T cell receptor beta chain was identified in a study of blood T cell repertoires in COVID-19. The overall study: COVID-19 samples, acute and convalescent, were from the United States, Italy and Spain. PBMCs, B-cell-depleted T cells, or T cells provided the cDNA or gDNA that made up the material.

The CDR3 runs 14 residues. Germline values: CDR1 KGHDR, CDR2 SFDVKD. The trim removed 6 bases at V and 3 bases at J, leaving 2 bases unmatched. As originally analysed: For nucleated cells, counts were estimated from reference gene primer amplification. Sequencing used immunoSEQ multiplex PCR; TCRdb keeps in-frame clones, though not all of them. V and J calls plus clone size are reproduced from that table; the DNA served to infer D and trimming. This sample yields some 380,000 clones, of which about 80% are seen a single time; 0.85% to 1.2% belongs to the top ten. This receptor was identified in a human donor with acute or convalescent COVID-19. The donor label of this sample is uncertain. The specimen was peripheral blood. The chain couples TRBV24-1 to TRBJ2-2; 8 bases match TRBD1. CDR3: CATSLTGDTGELFF. Written as DNA, the CDR3 is TGTGCCACCAGTCTGACAGGGGACACCGGGGAGCTGTTTTTT.